The 20 T cell receptor beta chains below were found in one sample sequenced in a study of blood T cell repertoires in COVID-19. Assay: immunoSEQ multiplex PCR; the TCRdb copy retains only in-frame clones and omits some. The sample consists of 150,000 to 200,000 clones, around 83% of them appearing once. The sequenced material came from PBMCs or T cells enriched from blood (not recorded which). The receptors stem from a man aged 40-50 years who had recovered from COVID-19.

The chain recombines TRBV14 with TRBJ2-5, with 10 bases fitting TRBD2. V shed 0 bases, J shed 4 bases, and the junction held 14 bases outside the gene matches. The germline V gene encodes CDR1 SGHDN and CDR2 FVKESK. This CDR3 is 19 amino acids long. The CDR3 spells CASSQDWLGLAGVAETQYF. In nucleotides, the CDR3 is TGTGCCAGCAGCCAAGATTGGTTGGGCCTAGCGGGAGTAGCAGAGACCCAGTACTTC.

This sequence joins TRBV29-1 and TRBJ2-2; D remains unclear. Trimming left V 2 bases short and J 1 base short, with 2 bases between. The CDR3 is made up of 12 amino acids. Germline CDR1 is SQVTM and CDR2 is ANQGSEA. Here the CDR3 reads CSVEQNTGELFF. The CDR3, as DNA: TGCAGCGTTGAACAGAACACCGGGGAGCTGTTTTTT.

The J gene is TRBJ2-1, the V gene TRBV29-1; 9 bases map to TRBD1. The V and J ends lost 5 bases and 6 bases, in that order; junction bases with no gene match: 5. Germline V gene sequence: CDR1 SQVTM, CDR2 ANQGSEA. The CDR3 runs 13 residues. The CDR3 DNA reads as TGCAGCGTTCGACAGGGGGAGTTCAATGAGCAGTTCTTC. Protein: CSVRQGEFNEQFF.

Written as DNA, the CDR3 is TGTGCCAGCAGTTTCCGCGGTATTAGTGTTGGCTACACCTTC. This encodes CASSFRGISVGYTF. The chain uses TRBV28 and TRBJ1-2, with D hard to call. The V gene lost 3 bases and the J gene lost 7 bases, with 15 bases spanning the gap. In germline, CDR1 is MDHEN, CDR2 SYDVKM. This CDR3 spans 14 amino acids.

The V and J genes are TRBV9 and TRBJ1-3; 8 nucleotides agree with TRBD1. The CDR3 runs to 15 residues. Germline lookup yields CDR1 SGDLS and CDR2 YYNGEE. With V trimmed by 0 bases and J by 5 bases, 4 bases remained unmatched. The CDR3 DNA reads as TGTGCCAGCAGCGTAGCAGGGGGCGGGAGAAACACCATATATTTT. This gives the protein CASSVAGGGRNTIYF. Full variable domain (missing parts from reference TRBV9 and TRBJ1-3): DSGVTQTPKHLITATGQRVTLRCSPRSGDLSVYWYQQSLDQGLQFLIQYYNGEERAKGNILERFSAQQFPDLHSELNLSSLELGDSALYFCASSVAGGGRNTIYFGEGSWLTVV.

The J gene is TRBJ2-7, the V gene TRBV27; TRBD1 agrees at 10 bases. The V gene end was trimmed by 3 bases and the J gene end by 2 bases; junction bases not matched to a gene: 1. The V gene's germline CDR1 is MNHEY and CDR2 SMNVEV (reference sequence). The CDR3 length is 14 residues. The CDR3 reads CASSLGTGAYEQYF. The CDR3 region has the DNA TGTGCCAGCAGTTTGGGGACAGGGGCCTACGAGCAGTACTTC.

V gene TRBV4-2 combines with J gene TRBJ2-3; D is uncertain. Trimming shortened V by 4 bases and J by 2 bases, and 16 bases separated the two germline ends. CDR1 and CDR2 from the germline V gene are LGHNA and YNFKEQ. CDR3 size: 16 residues. CDR3 amino acids: CASSLLLTGATDTQYF. CDR3 bases: TGTGCCAGCAGCCTCCTACTAACGGGTGCCACAGATACGCAGTATTTT.

The chain employs TRBV2 and TRBJ1-5; a possible D gene is TRBD1 (6 bases). In germline, CDR1 is SNHLY, CDR2 FYNNEI. The CDR3 has 13 amino acids. Trimming left V 6 bases short and J 6 bases short, with 12 bases between. The chain's CDR3 is CASRRGMPQPQHF. The CDR3 DNA reads TGTGCCAGCAGAAGGGGGATGCCTCAGCCCCAGCATTTT.

The chain has TRBV30 and TRBJ1-6, with D hard to call. Germline V gene sequence: CDR1 GTSNPN, CDR2 SVGIG (reference sequence). The V and J ends lost 7 bases and 7 bases respectively, with 14 bases between them. This CDR3 has 13 amino acids. DNA for the CDR3: TGTGCCTCGGACTGGACGGGAAATTCACCCCTCCACTTT. Translating gives CASDWTGNSPLHF.

In its sample, this clone was seen once. The V call is TRBV3-1 (or the pseudogene TRBV3-2), the J call TRBJ2-5; D unclear. The V gene lost 1 base and the J gene lost 2 bases, with 5 bases spanning the gap. This CDR3 is 13 amino acids long. The germline CDR1 and CDR2 sequences are LGHDT and YNNKEL (reference sequence). CDR3 sequence reads: CASSQGGQETQYF. The CDR3 DNA sequence: TGTGCCAGCAGCCAAGGCGGACAAGAGACCCAGTACTTC.

J is TRBJ2-1 and V is TRBV19, with D possibly TRBD2 on 6 matching bases. This CDR3 is 15 amino acids long. V was shortened by 3 bases and J by 3 bases, with 12 bases between the two germline ends. Germline V gene sequence: CDR1 LNHDA, CDR2 SQIVND (reference sequence). The chain's CDR3 is CASSISREVYNEQFF. The CDR3 DNA reads TGTGCCAGTAGTATTTCCAGGGAGGTCTACAATGAGCAGTTCTTC.

V gene TRBV18 combines with J gene TRBJ1-1; D is perhaps TRBD1 (6 bases). V was cut by 6 bases and J by 1 base, with 12 bases left in between. This CDR3 is 14 amino acids long. Germline V gene sequence: CDR1 KGHSH, CDR2 LQKENI. In DNA, the CDR3 is TGTGCCAGCTCGCCCGACAGGACGAACACTGAAGCTTTCTTT. It codes for CASSPDRTNTEAFF.

This clone was found a few times. V usage is TRBV29-1 and J usage is TRBJ1-2, with 12 bases that match TRBD1. CDR1 SQVTM and CDR2 ANQGSEA come from the germline V gene. With V trimmed by 5 bases and J by 13 bases, 11 bases remained unmatched. This CDR3 contains 13 residues. As DNA, the CDR3 is TGCAGCGTTCCGATACCGGGACAGGGGGCCGTCACCTTC. It encodes CSVPIPGQGAVTF.

In nucleotides, the CDR3 is TGTGCCAGAAGCTTGATACGGGAGTCTGGAAACACCATATATTTT. Its translation is CARSLIRESGNTIYF. The chain links TRBV5-3 to TRBJ1-3; unclear D gene. TRBV5-3 has ORF status, its function being uncertain. Trimming pared 1 base from V and 1 base from J, leaving 9 bases between. The CDR3 loop spans 15 amino acids.

CDR3: CASSLQYTEAFF. CDR3 DNA sequence: TGTGCCAGCAGTTTACAGTACACTGAAGCTTTCTTT. This chain joins TRBV28 and TRBJ1-1; the D is unclear. Germline V gene data show CDR1 as MDHEN and CDR2 as SYDVKM. This CDR3 spans 12 amino acids. Trimming stripped 2 bases from V and 3 bases from J, with 4 bases between.

The genes are TRBV18 and TRBJ1-1; no firm D call. With 6 bases removed from V and 0 bases from J, the gap between germline ends came to 11 bases. Germline V gene sequence: CDR1 KGHSH, CDR2 LQKENI. The CDR3 length is 14 residues. The CDR3 region is CASSSIRVNTEAFF. The CDR3 nucleotides are TGTGCCAGCTCGTCGATCCGGGTGAACACTGAAGCTTTCTTT.

J is TRBJ1-2 and V is TRBV29-1; 7 positions match TRBD1. Germline trimming cut 4 bases from V and 8 bases from J; bases unmatched to any gene: 7. CDR3 length: 12 residues. Looked up from germline, CDR1 is SQVTM and CDR2 is ANQGSEA. CDR3 in DNA: TGCAGCGTTGTCTCCGACAGGGTCGGCTACACCTTC. It specifies CSVVSDRVGYTF.

V and J are TRBV6-4 and TRBJ1-2; possible D gene TRBD1, 6 bases. Per the germline V gene, CDR1 is MRHNA and CDR2 is SNTAGT. Trimming took 6 bases from V and 2 from J, leaving 22 bases between them. The CDR3 sequence is 17 residues long. Here the CDR3 DNA reads TGTGCCAGCAGGAGAGGCCAGGTGGGGGCCCGAAACTATGGCTACACCTTC. As protein: CASRRGQVGARNYGYTF.

This clone came up a few times. The rearrangement joins TRBV3-1 (or the pseudogene TRBV3-2) to TRBJ2-1; 12 positions agree with TRBD2. The length of the CDR3 is 16 residues. Germline CDR1 reads LGHDT; CDR2 reads YNNKEL (reference sequence). V shed 4 bases, J shed 9 bases, and the junction held 10 bases outside the gene matches. In DNA, the CDR3 is TGTGCCAGCAGCCCCATCTTACTAGCGGGAGGAGGTGAGCAGTTCTTC. It specifies CASSPILLAGGGEQFF.

The V gene is TRBV25-1, the J gene TRBJ1-2; no firm D call. The germline CDR1 and CDR2 sequences are MGHDK and SYGVNS. The CDR3 spans 13 residues. Trimming cost V 2 bases and J 8 bases, with 12 bases left between them. For the CDR3, the DNA is TGTGCCAGCAGTGAAGGGCAGGTCTTGGGCTACACCTTC. Translation gives CASSEGQVLGYTF.